These T cell receptor beta chains were read from a single sample in a study of T cells after yellow fever vaccination. TCRdb fed the 5' RACE reads into MiXCR, producing one record per CDR3 protein. Altogether over 20,000 distinct CDR3 sequences are present, 4.5% to 7% being singletons, with the ten largest covering 12%. Sequenced here: PBMCs, either bulk or a sorted T-cell subset (CD4+, CD8+, memory, or dextramer-sorted; not recorded which), sampled 15 days after the yellow fever booster vaccination. The receptor set was obtained from a man aged 30-40 years who received the YFV17D yellow fever vaccine. Each CDR3 is given with its conserved first and last residue. The D gene is left open where the match is weak. For some rows the clone size is stated as once, few or many, or as a class when expanded; others skip it.

abundance,len,j_gene,d_gene,v_gene,CDR3nt,CDR3aa
many,17,TRBJ2-7,TRBD1,TRBV15,TGTGCCACCAGCAAGGATCCCAGGGGGCGCTTCTCCTACGAGCAGTACTTC,CATSKDPRGRFSYEQYF
many,13,TRBJ2-5,-,TRBV18,TGTGCCAGCTCACCCTGGACGGGGGAGACCCAGTACTTC,CASSPWTGETQYF
many,15,TRBJ2-6,-,TRBV7-2,TGTGCCAGCAGCCGAAGGTTGGACGGGGCCAACGTCCTGACTTTC,CASSRRLDGANVLTF
many,14,TRBJ2-1,-,TRBV20-1,TGCAGTGCTAGAGATTCCCAGGGGTACAATGAGCAGTTCTTC,CSARDSQGYNEQFF
many,16,TRBJ2-3,-,TRBV14,TGTGCCAGCAGCCATCCCATTCCCCTGGGCACAGATACGCAGTATTTT,CASSHPIPLGTDTQYF
many,13,TRBJ2-7,-,TRBV7-2,TGTGCCAGCAGTGTGAGACAGTCCTACGAGCAGTACTTC,CASSVRQSYEQYF
medium-sized,14,TRBJ2-3,TRBD2,TRBV6-5,TGTGCCAGCAGTAGCGGGAGGGCCACAGATACGCAGTATTTT,CASSSGRATDTQYF
many,16,TRBJ2-6,-,TRBV10-2,TGCGCCAGCGTGGGTGGAAAGGGGCGCGCCCCAGACGTCCTGACTTTC,CASVGGKGRAPDVLTF
many,15,TRBJ2-1,TRBD1,TRBV20-1,TGCAGTGCTAGAGATTACCGGACAGGTAACAATGAGCAGTTCTTC,CSARDYRTGNNEQFF
few,14,TRBJ2-2,-,TRBV11-2,TGTGCCAGCAGCTCTTCAGGGAACACCGGGGAGCTGTTTTTT,CASSSSGNTGELFF
many,13,TRBJ1-5,-,TRBV18,TGTGCCAGCTCACCGGAGGGAGGGCAGCCCCAGCATTTT,CASSPEGGQPQHF
medium-sized,15,TRBJ2-7,-,TRBV7-2,TGTGCCAGCAGCTCTGCGGGTCCCGCGGGTTACGAGCAGTACTTC,CASSSAGPAGYEQYF
many,18,TRBJ2-3,TRBD2,TRBV4-2,TGTGCCAGCAGCCTTACTAGCGGGAGGGCCCTCCAAGCAGATACGCAGTATTTT,CASSLTSGRALQADTQYF
many,14,TRBJ2-1,TRBD2,TRBV12-3/TRBV12-4,TGTGCCAGCAGACGGGAAAGCGGGAGTAATGAGCAGTTCTTC,CASRRESGSNEQFF
-,18,TRBJ1-1,-,TRBV6-1,TGTGCCAGCAGTGAAGCGCGGGGGTCGGGCCCGGGGAACACTGAAGCTTTCTTT,CASSEARGSGPGNTEAFF